These 32 T cell receptor beta chains originate from one sample sequenced in a study of cytomegalovirus exposure and HLA in healthy donors. It was with 60 Vbeta and 13 Jbeta primers that the PCR ran. Profiled with immunoSEQ multiplex PCR; TCRdb holds only in-frame clones, not every one. The sample records around 130,000 clones, 75% to 90% being singletons. The material sequenced was PBMCs. The receptor source for this set is a woman aged 25 to 39 in good health and CMV-seropositive.

A single count supports this clone. The chain recombines TRBV6-5 with TRBJ2-1; a weak D match, TRBD2 (6 bases). V shed 0 bases and J shed 6 bases, with 6 bases lying between them. CDR3 length equals 13 residues. Germline CDR1 is MNHEY and CDR2 is SVGAGI. In DNA form, the CDR3 reads TGTGCCAGCAGTTACTCGACTAGCAATGAGCAGTTCTTC. It is translated as CASSYSTSNEQFF.

The chain has TRBV11-3 and TRBJ2-7; 8 nucleotides match TRBD2. From germline, CDR1 is SGHNT and CDR2 YENEEA. This CDR3 contains 17 residues. Trimming at V came to 1 base and at J to 0 bases, leaving 8 bases not matched to a gene. The CDR3 nucleotides are TGTGCCAGCAGCTTAGCCCCTCCCAGCGGGGGCTCCTACGAGCAGTACTTC. It encodes CASSLAPPSGGSYEQYF. The variable domain in full, completed from reference TRBV11-3 and TRBJ2-7, reads EAGVVQSPRYKIIEKKQPVAFWCNPISGHNTLYWYLQNLGQGPELLIRYENEEAVDDSQLPKDRFSAERLKGVDSTLKIQPAELGDSAVYLCASSLAPPSGGSYEQYFGPGTRLTVT.

The chain employs TRBV30 and TRBJ1-4; 10 nucleotides align to TRBD1. V gave up 3 bases and J gave up 0 bases; unmatched junction bases: 16. CDR3 length: 20 residues. Germline V gene data show CDR1 as GTSNPN and CDR2 as SVGIG (reference sequence). This CDR3 reads CAWRGGTGVLAGATNEKLFF. CDR3 nucleotides: TGTGCCTGGAGAGGCGGGACAGGGGTTCTTGCAGGGGCAACTAATGAAAAACTGTTTTTT.

In its sample, this clone was seen once. The rearrangement links TRBV28 to TRBJ1-2; tentatively, D is TRBD1 (5 bases). The CDR3 is made up of 17 amino acids. The V gene's germline CDR1 is MDHEN and CDR2 SYDVKM. V was pared by 5 bases and J by 7 bases, with 26 bases between. CDR3 sequence (DNA): TGTGCCAGCAGTACACTAGGGGAGGGCAAGGGTCTGGGTGGCTACACCTTC. Residues: CASSTLGEGKGLGGYTF.

V and J are TRBV18 and TRBJ1-3; D gene ambiguous. This CDR3 has 15 residues. Germline loops: CDR1 KGHSH, CDR2 LQKENI. V shed 4 bases and J shed 1 base, with 11 bases lying between them. CDR3 in amino acids: CASSLSGRSGNTIYF. The CDR3 DNA reads TGTGCCAGCTCACTCTCCGGGAGGTCTGGAAACACCATATATTTT.

The V gene is TRBV30, the J gene TRBJ2-7; maybe TRBD1 (6 bases). The CDR3 is made up of 13 amino acids. V lost 3 bases to trimming and J lost 2 bases, with 11 bases between them. Germline CDR1 is GTSNPN and CDR2 is SVGIG (reference sequence). The CDR3 bases are TGTGCCTGGAGGGTGGACAGTCCCTACGAGCAGTACTTC. Protein product: CAWRVDSPYEQYF.

This clone was observed a single time. The rearrangement uses TRBV2 and TRBJ1-3; D unresolved. The germline gives CDR1 SNHLY, CDR2 FYNNEI. The CDR3 covers 16 residues. V was trimmed by 6 bases and J by 4 bases, leaving 19 bases between them. As DNA, the CDR3 is TGTGCCAGCAGCCTCCTGCCGGGAATAGGAGGAAACACCATATATTTT. Translating gives CASSLLPGIGGNTIYF.

This clone was recorded only once. This chain uses TRBV11-3 with TRBJ2-1; 12 nucleotides match TRBD2. The germline gives CDR1 SGHNT, CDR2 YENEEA. V was clipped by 0 bases and J by 14 bases; unmatched bases: 8. The length of the CDR3 is 15 residues. CDR3 region: CASSLEASGRASKFF. The CDR3 nucleotides read TGTGCCAGCAGCTTAGAGGCTAGCGGGAGGGCCAGCAAGTTCTTC.

The rearrangement joins TRBV5-1 to TRBJ1-2; D uncertain. Trimming shortened V by 3 bases and J by 0 bases, and 6 bases separated the two germline ends. Germline V lookup: CDR1 SGHRS, CDR2 YFSETQ. The CDR3 length is 13 residues. The CDR3 is CASSSIANYGYTF. The CDR3 DNA follows: TGCGCCAGCAGCTCCATAGCTAACTATGGCTACACCTTC.

Points on this clone: The same CDR3 is also encoded by other DNA sequences in this sample. The chain carries TRBV28 and TRBJ1-5; 8 bases fit TRBD1. Trimming removed 2 bases from V and 1 base from J; junction bases left unmatched: 1. Germline loops: CDR1 MDHEN, CDR2 SYDVKM. The CDR3 totals 15 residues. The CDR3 nucleotides read TGTGCCAGCAGTTTACGACAGGGGAGCAATCAGCCCCAGCATTTT. Residues: CASSLRQGSNQPQHF.

V gene TRBV30 combines with J gene TRBJ1-1, with D perhaps matching TRBD1 (5 bases). Per the germline V gene, CDR1 is GTSNPN and CDR2 is SVGIG (reference sequence). The CDR3 loop spans 12 amino acids. V was clipped by 4 bases and J by 4 bases, with 10 bases between them. The CDR3: CAWTPDSTEAFF. The CDR3 DNA reads as TGTGCCTGGACACCCGACAGCACTGAAGCTTTCTTT.

The chain recombines TRBV4-1 with TRBJ2-2; a possible D gene is TRBD2 (5 bases). Germline lookup yields CDR1 MGHRA and CDR2 YSYEKL. The CDR3 is 17 amino acids. V was trimmed by 5 bases and J by 3 bases, leaving 19 bases between them. CDR3 sequence: CASSTTRAPGDTGELFF. CDR3 sequence (DNA): TGCGCCAGCAGCACTACGCGGGCCCCCGGGGACACCGGGGAGCTGTTTTTT.

The chain combines TRBV27 with TRBJ2-3, with 8 bases matching TRBD2. This CDR3 is built from 17 residues. V was pared by 5 bases and J by 2 bases, with 12 bases of the junction left unmatched. The germline V gene encodes CDR1 MNHEY and CDR2 SMNVEV (reference sequence). The CDR3 sequence is CASSNPPGLEFTDTQYF. In DNA form, the CDR3 reads TGTGCCAGCAGTAACCCACCGGGACTAGAATTCACAGATACGCAGTATTTT.

The rearrangement links TRBV10-1 to TRBJ2-2, with 14 bases fitting TRBD2. The CDR3 length is 18 residues. Germline V gives CDR1 WNHNN, CDR2 SYGVQD (reference sequence). The V gene end was trimmed by 4 bases and the J gene end by 1 base; junction bases not matched to a gene: 5. The CDR3 DNA is TGCGCCAGCAGTGCGGGGACTAGCGGGAGTTGGAACACCGGGGAGCTGTTTTTT. Translating it yields CASSAGTSGSWNTGELFF.

This chain uses TRBV30 with TRBJ2-3; 11 bases agree with TRBD2. Unmatched junction bases numbered 3, after V lost 3 bases and J lost 4 bases. Germline CDR1 is GTSNPN and CDR2 is SVGIG (reference sequence). CDR3 length: 14 residues. The CDR3 sequence: CAWRTSGGADTQYF. The CDR3 DNA reads as TGTGCCTGGAGAACTAGCGGGGGCGCAGATACGCAGTATTTT.

The V and J genes are TRBV19 and TRBJ1-2, with TRBD1 identical over 7 bases. The CDR3 loop spans 14 amino acids. Germline V gives CDR1 LNHDA, CDR2 SQIVND (reference sequence). V dropped 1 base and J dropped 1; count of bases not matched to a gene: 0. CDR3 sequence reads: CASSIGQGNYGYTF. For the CDR3, the DNA is TGTGCCAGTAGTATAGGACAGGGTAACTATGGCTACACCTTC.

This rearrangement joins TRBV27 to TRBJ1-6; 7 bases are a match to TRBD1. The germline gives CDR1 MNHEY, CDR2 SMNVEV (reference sequence). V gave up 5 bases and J gave up 5 bases; unmatched junction bases: 6. The CDR3 runs 15 residues. The chain's CDR3 is CASSPIGTDNSPLHF. CDR3 bases: TGTGCCAGCAGTCCAATCGGGACAGATAATTCACCCCTCCACTTT.

The chain couples TRBV5-6 to TRBJ2-7; a possible D gene is TRBD2 (6 bases). CDR1 and CDR2 from the germline V gene are SGHDT and YYEEEE. Trimming left V 3 bases short and J 0 bases short, with 13 bases between. This CDR3 is 15 amino acids long. DNA for the CDR3: TGTGCCAGCAGCTCTCCCACTAGCTTCTCCTACGAGCAGTACTTC. Translating it yields CASSSPTSFSYEQYF.

Here the CDR3 reads CASSVSPGTENEKLFF. The CDR3 nucleotides are TGTGCCAGCAGTGTTAGCCCCGGGACTGAAAACGAAAAACTGTTTTTT. This chain connects TRBV25-1 to TRBJ1-4, with D perhaps TRBD1 (5 bases). This CDR3 spans 16 amino acids. Germline V gene data show CDR1 as MGHDK and CDR2 as SYGVNS. V dropped 4 bases and J dropped 8 bases, with 20 bases sitting between them.

The DNA of the CDR3 is TGTGCCAGCAGTTACTCAGGGGGACAGGGAACGAGTAGGTTCTTC. The encoded protein is CASSYSGGQGTSRFF. J is TRBJ2-1 and V is TRBV6-6, with 9 bases fitting TRBD1. Germline CDR1 reads MNHNY; CDR2 reads SVGAGI (reference sequence). The junction had 12 bases not matched to a gene; V was cut back by 0 bases and J by 15 bases. There are 15 residues in the CDR3.

The CDR3 sequence is CASSVENGGAQHF. CDR3 sequence (DNA): TGTGCCAGCAGCGTAGAAAACGGAGGGGCCCAGCATTTT. The chain links TRBV9 to TRBJ1-5; D is perhaps TRBD1 (5 bases). The CDR3 runs to 13 residues. V was clipped by 0 bases and J by 11 bases, with 12 bases between them. Germline CDR1 reads SGDLS; CDR2 reads YYNGEE.

The chain combines TRBV2 with TRBJ2-1, with D possibly TRBD1 on 5 matching bases. The CDR3 is 15 amino acids. The germline V gene has CDR1 SNHLY and CDR2 FYNNEI. Trimming took off 2 bases at V and 2 bases at J, with 10 bases between the two ends. The CDR3 here is CASSEFRGTYNEQFF. CDR3 DNA sequence: TGTGCCAGCAGTGAATTTAGGGGAACCTACAATGAGCAGTTCTTC.

The chain is built from TRBV19 and TRBJ2-3; D is possibly TRBD2 (6 bases). Germline V gene data show CDR1 as LNHDA and CDR2 as SQIVND (reference sequence). This CDR3 spans 16 amino acids. The V end was cut by 6 bases, the J end by 0 bases, with 16 bases between. The CDR3 loop is CASSYSTGGSTDTQYF. The DNA of the CDR3 is TGTGCCAGTAGCTACTCCACCGGGGGTAGCACAGATACGCAGTATTTT.

This clone appeared a single time. The CDR3 protein is CASSLAGTSGNRYF. CDR3 nucleotide sequence: TGTGCCAGCAGTTTAGCGGGGACTAGCGGGAATCGGTACTTC. V gene TRBV27 combines with J gene TRBJ2-7, with 13 nucleotides matching TRBD2. The germline V gene encodes CDR1 MNHEY and CDR2 SMNVEV (reference sequence). The length of the CDR3 is 14 residues. With 2 bases clipped from V and 12 bases from J, the junction kept 7 bases outside the gene matches.

This clone turned up a few times. CDR3 DNA: TGTGCCAGCAGCTTAACAGGGGGCTATGGCTACACCTTC. Amino acid sequence: CASSLTGGYGYTF. V and J are TRBV7-9 and TRBJ1-2; 8 positions match TRBD1. Trimming took 2 bases from V and 4 from J; bases not matched to a gene: 0. CDR3 length equals 13 residues. Germline V CDR1 and CDR2: SEHNR, FQNEAQ (reference sequence).

The gene calls are TRBV5-1 and TRBJ2-1, with TRBD2 matching over 10 bases. The ends lost 3 bases at V and 0 bases at J; junction bases unmatched: 12. Per the germline V gene, CDR1 is SGHRS and CDR2 is YFSETQ. The CDR3 extends over 19 amino acids. CDR3 DNA: TGCGCCAGCAGCTCCCAGGGGGGGACTAGCGCTTACTCCTACAATGAGCAGTTCTTC. Protein sequence: CASSSQGGTSAYSYNEQFF.

This clone was observed a single time. The chain links TRBV6-5 to TRBJ1-1; D unclear. V lost 7 bases, J lost 4 bases, and 16 bases lay in between. The CDR3 spans 14 residues. Germline CDR1 MNHEY, CDR2 SVGAGI. The CDR3 loop is CASIQRPPATEAFF. In DNA form, the CDR3 reads TGTGCCAGCATTCAGAGGCCTCCGGCCACTGAAGCTTTCTTT.

This clone was picked up one time. The V call is TRBV19, the J call TRBJ2-1; 11 bases fit TRBD2. This CDR3 region has 15 residues. Unmatched junction bases numbered 3, after V lost 4 bases and J lost 4 bases. Germline V CDR1 and CDR2: LNHDA, SQIVND (reference sequence). This CDR3 is CASSTRTSGYNEQFF. The CDR3 coding sequence is TGTGCCAGTAGTACTCGGACTAGCGGGTACAATGAGCAGTTCTTC.

The rearrangement uses TRBV5-4 and TRBJ2-5; D unresolved. The J call may be in error: the DNA end matches TRBJ2-7 better. This CDR3 region has 13 residues. The germline CDR1 and CDR2 sequences are SGHNT and YYREEE (reference sequence). The CDR3: CASSPFPSYEQYF. The CDR3 coding sequence is TGTGCCAGCAGCCCTTTCCCCTCCTACGAGCAGTACTTC.

The V and J genes are TRBV10-3 and TRBJ1-1; D remains ambiguous. Germline CDR1 ENHRY, CDR2 SYGVKD. This CDR3 has 13 amino acids. Trimming pared 9 bases from V and 2 bases from J, leaving 13 bases between. The DNA for the CDR3 is TGTGCCATGACTGACGGCCCCAACACTGAAGCTTTCTTT. This translates into CAMTDGPNTEAFF.

This chain joins TRBV28 and TRBJ1-1; the D gene is possibly TRBD1 (5 bases). Germline CDR1 is MDHEN and CDR2 is SYDVKM. With 7 bases removed from V and 4 bases from J, the gap between germline ends came to 19 bases. The CDR3 extends over 15 amino acids. The CDR3 loop is CASTPRRGKGTEAFF. CDR3 nucleotide sequence: TGTGCCAGCACCCCCAGGAGGGGAAAGGGCACTGAAGCTTTCTTT.

This clone was detected a few times. The chain links TRBV30 to TRBJ2-2; no clear D gene. CDR1 is GTSNPN and CDR2 is SVGIG in the germline V gene (reference sequence). The CDR3 extends over 14 amino acids. Between the trimmed V and J ends, which lost 0 bases and 8 bases, there was a span of 13 bases. CDR3 loop: CAWSVPWRRGELFF. The CDR3 bases are TGTGCCTGGAGTGTCCCATGGAGAAGAGGGGAGCTGTTTTTT.